The 9 T cell receptor beta chains below were found in one sample sequenced in a study of cytomegalovirus exposure and HLA in healthy donors. PCR was performed using 60 Vbeta and 13 Jbeta primers. TCRdb's table, derived via immunoSEQ multiplex PCR, lists solely in-frame clones and lacks some. Here the sample spans 200,000 to 250,000 clones, 82% being singletons. Sequenced: PBMCs. The receptors here all came from a woman in her 40s in good health and CMV-seronegative.

The V call is TRBV7-9, the J call TRBJ2-2; tentatively, D is TRBD2 (6 bases). Trimming pared 1 base from V and 4 bases from J, leaving 10 bases between. The CDR3 contains 15 residues. Germline V gene lookup returns CDR1 SEHNR and CDR2 FQNEAQ (reference sequence). CDR3 bases: TGTGCCAGCAGCTTAGAGGCGGGATTCACCGGGGAGCTGTTTTTT. It yields the protein CASSLEAGFTGELFF. The full variable domain, with the rest looked up from reference TRBV7-9 and TRBJ2-2, is DTGVSQNPRHKITKRGQNVTFRCDPISEHNRLYWYRQTLGQGPEFLTYFQNEAQLEKSRLLSDRFSAERPKGSFSTLEIQRTEQGDSAMYLCASSLEAGFTGELFFGEGSRLTVL.

V is TRBV5-1 and J is TRBJ1-2; 7 positions match TRBD1. This CDR3 spans 13 amino acids. V trimming: 5 bases; J trimming: 11 bases; junction bases outside the gene matches: 12. Germline V gives CDR1 SGHRS, CDR2 YFSETQ. CDR3 in DNA: TGCGCCAGCAGTCCCGGGACAGCCGTAAGGTACACCTTC. This sequence encodes CASSPGTAVRYTF.

The V gene is TRBV7-9, the J gene TRBJ2-5, with D unclear. Per the germline V gene, CDR1 is SEHNR and CDR2 is FQNEAQ (reference sequence). The CDR3 consists of 16 residues. V was clipped by 0 bases and J by 4 bases, with 15 bases between them. CDR3 amino acids: CASSLAILTRVETQYF. The CDR3 coding sequence is TGTGCCAGCAGCTTAGCTATTCTTACCCGCGTAGAGACCCAGTACTTC.

The CDR3 is CASSIGTKETQYF. The CDR3 nucleotides are TGTGCCAGCTCAATCGGGACAAAAGAGACCCAGTACTTC. This chain uses TRBV18 with TRBJ2-5; maybe TRBD1 (6 bases). CDR3 length: 13 amino acids. Germline V gene data show CDR1 as KGHSH and CDR2 as LQKENI. V lost 5 bases to trimming and J lost 3 bases, with 10 bases between them.

V is TRBV6-1 and J is TRBJ2-2; no reliable D call. The V end was cut by 4 bases, the J end by 5 bases, with 8 bases between. The germline gives CDR1 MNHNS, CDR2 SASEGT. The CDR3 consists of 13 residues. The CDR3 loop is CASSAERTGELFF. DNA for the CDR3: TGTGCCAGCAGTGCGGAGAGAACCGGGGAGCTGTTTTTT.

The chain has TRBV4-2 and TRBJ1-1; tentatively, D is TRBD1 (6 bases). This CDR3 contains 16 residues. Germline-derived CDR1 and CDR2 are LGHNA and YNFKEQ. V shed 1 base and J shed 4 bases, with 16 bases lying between them. CDR3 region: CASSQAPSGAGTEAFF. CDR3 nucleotide sequence: TGTGCCAGCAGCCAAGCCCCATCAGGGGCGGGCACTGAAGCTTTCTTT.

The chain carries TRBV7-2 and TRBJ2-7; TRBD2 is a possible D gene (5 bases). Deletions cut 5 bases from V and 5 bases from J, with 19 bases between. CDR1 and CDR2 from the germline V gene are SGHTA and FQGNSA. This CDR3 spans 15 amino acids. The CDR3 loop reads CASSPFGGGSNEQYF. CDR3 nucleotide sequence: TGTGCCAGCAGCCCCTTTGGCGGAGGTTCGAACGAGCAGTACTTC.

This clone came up once. This chain links TRBV19 with TRBJ1-1; D gene uncertain. Trimming removed 4 bases from V and 5 bases from J, with 5 bases in between. CDR1 is LNHDA, CDR2 SQIVND, per germline (reference sequence). The CDR3 is made up of 11 amino acids. The CDR3 region has the DNA TGTGCCAGTAGTACCGGGACTGAAGCTTTCTTT. This encodes CASSTGTEAFF.

This clone occurred a few times. The chain has TRBV19 and TRBJ2-3; a possible D gene is TRBD1 (5 bases). The CDR3 is 15 residues long. From germline, CDR1 is LNHDA and CDR2 SQIVND (reference sequence). V shed 4 bases and J shed 6 bases, with 17 bases lying between them. The CDR3 DNA is TGTGCCAGTAGTAGGCAGGGTGGCATTTGGGATACGCAGTATTTT. This gives the protein CASSRQGGIWDTQYF.